This is a list of T cell receptor beta chains from one sample in a study of blood T cell repertoires in COVID-19. Assay: immunoSEQ multiplex PCR; the TCRdb copy retains only in-frame clones and omits some. The sample contains about 250,000 clones, 85% of which appear only once. The sequenced material came from peripheral blood. The origin of the receptors is a woman aged 55-69 years with active or convalescent COVID-19. Both conserved end residues are part of each CDR3. The D gene is left open where the match is weak. Clone sizes are given selectively: once, few, many, or a class where the clone is expanded.

many - TRBJ1-1 TRBV5-1 CASSSGNTEAFF TGCGCCAGCAGCTCCGGGAACACTGAAGCTTTCTTT
once TRBD2 TRBJ2-3 TRBV13 CASSLGTSDLFSTDTQYF TGTGCCAGCAGCCTGGGGACTAGCGACTTGTTTAGCACAGATACGCAGTATTTT
- TRBD1 TRBJ1-2 TRBV14 CASSRQGMRGYGYTF TGTGCCAGCAGCCGACAGGGGATGCGAGGCTATGGCTACACCTTC
- TRBD1 TRBJ1-1 TRBV29-1 CSVESPQGFRRNTEAFF TGCAGCGTTGAATCGCCACAGGGGTTCAGGAGGAACACTGAAGCTTTCTTT
- - TRBJ2-4 TRBV27 CASSLSRQLPKNIQYF TGTGCCAGCAGTTTATCGCGACAGCTTCCCAAAAACATTCAGTACTTC
- - TRBJ1-1 TRBV5-1 CASSLGQSNTEAFF TGCGCCAGCAGCTTGGGTCAGTCGAACACTGAAGCTTTCTTT
- - TRBJ2-3 TRBV7-9 CASSFSGGMRSTDTQYF TGTGCCAGCAGCTTTTCTGGGGGCATGAGGAGCACAGATACGCAGTATTTT
- - TRBJ1-1 TRBV3-1/TRBV3-2 CASSHHGEDTEAFF TGTGCCAGCAGCCACCATGGGGAGGACACTGAAGCTTTCTTT
few TRBD2 TRBJ2-3 TRBV7-9 CASSPRGTSGGTDTQYF TGTGCCAGCAGCCCTCGTGGGACTAGCGGGGGCACAGATACGCAGTATTTT
- - TRBJ1-3 TRBV2 CASSGGSISGNTIYF TGTGCCAGCAGTGGGGGCTCCATCTCTGGAAACACCATATATTTT
- - TRBJ2-2 TRBV3-1/TRBV3-2 CASSQGSYTGELFF TGTGCCAGCAGCCAGGGTAGCTACACCGGGGAGCTGTTTTTT
- - TRBJ1-1 TRBV4-1 CASSREFRALTEAFF TGCGCCAGCAGCCGAGAATTCAGGGCACTAACTGAAGCTTTCTTT
- - TRBJ2-6 TRBV4-2 CASSQEPAGGANVLTF TGTGCCAGCAGCCAAGAACCAGCGGGTGGGGCCAACGTCCTGACTTTC
once - TRBJ2-3 TRBV5-6 CASSLGTGGTDTQYF TGTGCCAGCAGCTTGGGAACGGGGGGCACAGATACGCAGTATTTT
- TRBD1 TRBJ2-4 TRBV5-1 CASSLEGDRGRGKNIQYF TGCGCCAGCAGCTTGGAGGGGGACAGGGGTCGAGGCAAAAACATTCAGTACTTC
- - TRBJ2-1 TRBV5-5 CASSFRGVGNNEQFF TGTGCCAGCAGCTTCAGGGGGGTAGGAAACAATGAGCAGTTCTTC
- - TRBJ2-7 TRBV27 CASRGTGMVEQYF TGTGCCAGCAGGGGGACTGGTATGGTCGAGCAGTACTTC
- - TRBJ1-1 TRBV6-5 CASRRDTNTEAFF TGTGCCAGCAGAAGGGACACGAACACTGAAGCTTTCTTT
- - TRBJ1-4 TRBV15 CATSRDRGFEEKLFF TGTGCCACCAGCAGAGATCGAGGTTTTGAGGAAAAACTGTTTTTT
- - TRBJ1-2 TRBV30 CAWSRGRNYGYTF TGTGCCTGGAGCCGAGGAAGAAACTATGGCTACACCTTC
- TRBD1 TRBJ1-2 TRBV9 CASSPDRGYGYTF TGTGCCAGCAGCCCGGACAGGGGCTACGGCTACACCTTC
- - TRBJ1-4 TRBV19 CASRPAPGHLATNEKLFF TGTGCCAGTAGACCAGCCCCGGGTCACCTTGCAACTAATGAAAAACTGTTTTTT
- TRBD2 TRBJ2-1 TRBV5-1 CASSSTSGGGIEQFF TGCGCCAGCAGCTCGACTAGCGGGGGTGGTATCGAGCAGTTCTTC
- - TRBJ2-2 TRBV7-8 CASSPVANTGELFF TGTGCCAGCAGCCCCGTCGCGAACACCGGGGAGCTGTTTTTT